What follows are 5 T cell receptor beta chains derived from one specimen sequenced in a study of blood T cell repertoires in COVID-19. Profiled with immunoSEQ multiplex PCR; TCRdb holds only in-frame clones, not every one. Of about 310,000 clones listed, around 87% are singletons. The sample comprised peripheral blood. These receptors all stem from a man aged 18-30 years with active or convalescent COVID-19.

The chain joins TRBV6-4 to TRBJ1-5; possibly TRBD1 for D (6 bases). Germline assignment: CDR1 MRHNA and CDR2 SNTAGT. V was clipped by 5 bases and J by 7 bases, with 12 bases between them. The CDR3 has 13 amino acids. CDR3 in DNA: TGTGCCAGCAGTCGACAGGTTAACCAGCCCCAGCATTTT. It specifies CASSRQVNQPQHF.

This rearrangement joins TRBV7-9 to TRBJ1-1, with D perhaps matching TRBD1 (6 bases). This CDR3 is 14 amino acids long. Germline values: CDR1 SEHNR, CDR2 FQNEAQ (reference sequence). Trimming removed 5 bases from V and 5 bases from J, with 15 bases in between. CDR3 nucleotides: TGTGCCAGCAGCCCCCTCGACAGGCCAACTGAAGCTTTCTTT. Translating it yields CASSPLDRPTEAFF.

This clone was recorded a few times. CDR3 amino acids: CASSLGQVASGANVLTF. CDR3 DNA sequence: TGTGCCAGCAGCTTGGGACAGGTTGCCTCTGGGGCCAACGTCCTGACTTTC. The chain uses TRBV7-3 and TRBJ2-6; 8 nucleotides align to TRBD1. The junction had 4 bases not matched to a gene; V was cut back by 3 bases and J by 0 bases. In germline, CDR1 is SGHTA, CDR2 FQGTGA. The CDR3 extends over 17 amino acids.

The chain joins TRBV27 to TRBJ2-1; TRBD2 matches 10 bases. The CDR3 has 15 residues. Germline-derived CDR1 and CDR2 are MNHEY and SMNVEV (reference sequence). J lost 9 bases, V lost 7 bases, and 12 bases had no gene match. The DNA of the CDR3 is TGTGCCAGCAAATCTGTTGTAGCGGGGGGCGGTGAGCAGTTCTTC. This sequence encodes CASKSVVAGGGEQFF.

This chain connects TRBV4-3 to TRBJ2-7; 8 bases are shared with TRBD1. Losses at the gene ends were 2 bases for V and 7 bases for J; bases not matched to a gene: 10. Looked up from germline, CDR1 is LGHNA and CDR2 is YSLEER. The CDR3 runs to 15 residues. The CDR3 loop reads CASSQTQGVSGEQYF. CDR3 in DNA: TGCGCCAGCAGCCAAACACAGGGGGTGTCGGGTGAGCAGTACTTC.